This TCR beta chain originates from a study of blood T cell repertoires in COVID-19. About the study: Samples of COVID-19 (acute and convalescent) were obtained from the United States, Italy and Spain. The analysed material was cDNA or gDNA that came from T cells, B-cell-depleted T cells, or PBMCs.

Profiled with immunoSEQ multiplex PCR; TCRdb holds only in-frame clones, not every one. The sample has roughly 100,000 clones; around 92% are singletons. Trimming pared 5 bases from V and 4 bases from J, leaving 6 bases between. Germline V CDR1 and CDR2: MDHEN, SYDVKM. The CDR3 length is 11 residues. The chain is built from TRBV28 and TRBJ2-7; D might be TRBD2 (6 bases). This TCR came from a man aged 50 to 59 with active COVID-19. Sequencing was done on a sample of peripheral blood. This CDR3 is CASSREYEQYF. CDR3 sequence (DNA): TGTGCCAGCAGTCGGGAGTACGAGCAGTACTTC. Full variable domain (missing parts from reference TRBV28 and TRBJ2-7): DVKVTQSSRYLVKRTGEKVFLECVQDMDHENMFWYRQDPGLGLRLIYFSYDVKMKEKGDIPEGYSVSREKKERFSLILESASTNQTSMYLCASSREYEQYFGPGTRLTVT.